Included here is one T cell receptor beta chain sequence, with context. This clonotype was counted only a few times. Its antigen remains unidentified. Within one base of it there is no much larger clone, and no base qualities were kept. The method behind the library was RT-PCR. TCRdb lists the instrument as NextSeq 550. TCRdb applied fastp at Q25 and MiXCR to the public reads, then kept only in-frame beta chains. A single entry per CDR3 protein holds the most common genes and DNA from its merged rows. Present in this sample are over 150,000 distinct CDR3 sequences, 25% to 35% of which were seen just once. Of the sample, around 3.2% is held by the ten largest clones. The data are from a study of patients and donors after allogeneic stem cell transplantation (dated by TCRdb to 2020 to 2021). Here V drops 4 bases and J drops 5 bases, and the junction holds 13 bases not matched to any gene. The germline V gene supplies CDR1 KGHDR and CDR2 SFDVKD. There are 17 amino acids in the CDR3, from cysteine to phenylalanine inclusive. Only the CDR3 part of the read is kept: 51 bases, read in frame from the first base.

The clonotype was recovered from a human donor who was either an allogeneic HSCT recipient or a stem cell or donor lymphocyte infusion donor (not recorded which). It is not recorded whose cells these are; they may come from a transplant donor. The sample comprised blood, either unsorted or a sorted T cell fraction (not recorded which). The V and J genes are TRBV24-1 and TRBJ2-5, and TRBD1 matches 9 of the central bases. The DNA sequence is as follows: TGTGCCACCAGTGACCCGACCGAACAGGGGGCGAAGGAGACCCAGTACTTC. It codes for CATSDPTEQGAKETQYF.